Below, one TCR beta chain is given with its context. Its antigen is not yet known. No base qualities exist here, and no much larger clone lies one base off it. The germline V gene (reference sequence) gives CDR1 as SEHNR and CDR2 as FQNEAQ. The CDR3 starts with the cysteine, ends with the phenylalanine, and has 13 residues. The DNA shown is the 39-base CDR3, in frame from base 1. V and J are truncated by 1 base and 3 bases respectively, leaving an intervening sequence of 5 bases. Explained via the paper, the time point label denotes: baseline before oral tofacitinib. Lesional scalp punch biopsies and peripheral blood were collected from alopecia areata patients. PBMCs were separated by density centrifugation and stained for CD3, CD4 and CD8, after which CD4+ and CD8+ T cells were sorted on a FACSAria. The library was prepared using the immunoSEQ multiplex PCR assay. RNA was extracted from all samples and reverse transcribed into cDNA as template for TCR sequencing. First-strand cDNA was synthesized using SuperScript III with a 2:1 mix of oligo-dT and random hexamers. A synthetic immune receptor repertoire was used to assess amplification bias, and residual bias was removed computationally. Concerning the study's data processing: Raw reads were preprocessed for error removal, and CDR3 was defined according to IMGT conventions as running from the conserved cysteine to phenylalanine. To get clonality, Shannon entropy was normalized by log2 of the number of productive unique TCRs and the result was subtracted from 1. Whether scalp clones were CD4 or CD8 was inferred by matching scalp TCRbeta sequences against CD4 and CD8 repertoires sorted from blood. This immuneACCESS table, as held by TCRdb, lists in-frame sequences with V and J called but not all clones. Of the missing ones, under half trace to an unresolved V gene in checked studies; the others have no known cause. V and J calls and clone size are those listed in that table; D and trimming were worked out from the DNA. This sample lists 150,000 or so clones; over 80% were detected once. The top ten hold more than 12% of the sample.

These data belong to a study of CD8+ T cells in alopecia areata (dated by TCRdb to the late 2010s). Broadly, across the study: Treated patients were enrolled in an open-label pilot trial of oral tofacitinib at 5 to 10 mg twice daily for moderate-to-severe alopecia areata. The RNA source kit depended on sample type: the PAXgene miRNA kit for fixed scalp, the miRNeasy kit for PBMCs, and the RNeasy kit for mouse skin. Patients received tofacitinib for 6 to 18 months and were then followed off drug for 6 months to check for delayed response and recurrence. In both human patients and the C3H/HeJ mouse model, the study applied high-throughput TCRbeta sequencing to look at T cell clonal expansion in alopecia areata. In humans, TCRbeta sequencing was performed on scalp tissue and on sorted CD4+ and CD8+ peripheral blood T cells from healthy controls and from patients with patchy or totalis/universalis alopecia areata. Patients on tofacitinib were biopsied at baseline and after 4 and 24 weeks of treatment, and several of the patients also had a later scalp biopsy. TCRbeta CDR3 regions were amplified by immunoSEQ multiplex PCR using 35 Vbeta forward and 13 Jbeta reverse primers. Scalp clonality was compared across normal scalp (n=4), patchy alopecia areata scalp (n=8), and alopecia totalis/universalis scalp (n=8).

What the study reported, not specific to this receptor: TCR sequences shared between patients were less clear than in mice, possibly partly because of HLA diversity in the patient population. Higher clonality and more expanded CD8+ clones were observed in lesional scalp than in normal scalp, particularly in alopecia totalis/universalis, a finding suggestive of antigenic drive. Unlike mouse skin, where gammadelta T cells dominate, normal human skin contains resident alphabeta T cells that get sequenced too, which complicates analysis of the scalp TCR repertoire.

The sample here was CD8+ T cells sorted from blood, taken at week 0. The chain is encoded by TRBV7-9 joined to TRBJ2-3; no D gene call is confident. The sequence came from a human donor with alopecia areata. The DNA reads TGTGCCAGCAGCTTAGAGGGTACAGATACGCAGTATTTT. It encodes CASSLEGTDTQYF.